Shown below are 14 T cell receptor beta chains from a single sample sequenced in a study of blood T cells in healthy people across ages. Primers used in a second PCR of about 7 to 12 cycles were a sample-barcoded 5' primer and a J-beta primer mix. In TCRdb, the 5' RACE reads were re-called with MiXCR into one record per CDR3 protein. The sample contains about a million distinct CDR3 sequences, approximately 49% of which appear only once. The sequenced sample was blood. Receptors were obtained from a man between 25 and 39 years old in good health.

This clonotype was counted a few times. The chain recombines TRBV20-1 with TRBJ1-5; D possibly corresponds to TRBD1 (6 bases). Trimming removed 6 bases from V and 4 bases from J, with 19 bases in between. The V gene's germline CDR1 is DFQATT and CDR2 SNEGSKA (reference sequence). This CDR3 comprises 15 residues. The CDR3 protein is CSANSQGKGNQPQHF. DNA for the CDR3: TGCAGTGCCAACTCACAGGGTAAGGGGAATCAGCCCCAGCATTTT.

This clonotype was counted a few times. V usage is TRBV20-1 and J usage is TRBJ1-5, with TRBD1 matching 8 bases. CDR3 size: 15 residues. CDR1 and CDR2 (germline): DFQATT, SNEGSKA (reference sequence). J was trimmed by 4 bases and V by 6 bases; bases with no gene match: 11. In DNA, the CDR3 is TGCAGTGCCAAATCGGGACAGGTGGGGAATCAGCCCCAGCATTTT. Protein sequence: CSAKSGQVGNQPQHF.

This chain uses TRBV7-3 with TRBJ1-1; 7 positions agree with TRBD1. This CDR3 is built from 14 residues. J was trimmed by 5 bases and V by 4 bases; bases with no gene match: 7. Looked up from germline, CDR1 is SGHTA and CDR2 is FQGTGA. The CDR3 region is CASSSKAGGTEAFF. The CDR3 DNA is TGTGCCAGCAGCTCAAAGGCAGGGGGGACTGAAGCTTTCTTT.

In this sample, this clonotype turned up a few times. This chain links TRBV12-3 or TRBV12-4 with TRBJ2-5, with 12 bases lining up with TRBD1. CDR3 length: 16 amino acids. V was clipped by 6 bases and J by 5 bases; unmatched bases: 10. DNA of the CDR3: TGTGCCAGCAGCTCCCGGGGACAGGGGGCAATCGAGACCCAGTACTTC. Translation gives CASSSRGQGAIETQYF.

The chain links TRBV20-1 to TRBJ2-3; the D is unclear. This CDR3 contains 13 residues. Trimming cost V 3 bases and J 1 base, with 8 bases left between them. From germline, CDR1 is DFQATT and CDR2 SNEGSKA (reference sequence). The CDR3 loop reads CSASVFRTDTQYF. The CDR3 nucleotides read TGCAGTGCTAGCGTGTTCCGCACAGATACGCAGTATTTT.

The CDR3 nucleotides are TGTGCCACCAGCAGCGGTGGTAATTCCTACGAGCAGTACTTC. Translation: CATSSGGNSYEQYF. The rearrangement uses TRBV15 and TRBJ2-7; D not resolved. Trimming removed 3 bases at V and 1 base at J, with 10 bases between. CDR1 is LNHNV and CDR2 is YYDKDF in the germline V gene (reference sequence). The CDR3 runs to 14 residues.

This chain links TRBV5-1 with TRBJ1-2; TRBD1 might be the D (6 bases). V dropped 3 bases and J dropped 6 bases, with 18 bases sitting between them. The CDR3 contains 15 residues. The germline V gene encodes CDR1 SGHRS and CDR2 YFSETQ. The CDR3 coding sequence is TGCGCCAGCAGCTCGGACCCGGACAGACCAGATGGCTACACCTTC. It codes for CASSSDPDRPDGYTF.

The rearrangement links TRBV7-9 to TRBJ2-1, with D possibly matching TRBD2 (6 bases). CDR1 and CDR2 (germline): SEHNR, FQNEAQ (reference sequence). Trimming stripped 3 bases from V and 2 bases from J, with 11 bases between. The CDR3 spans 15 residues. The CDR3 spells CASSFSGEPYNEQFF. The CDR3 coding sequence is TGTGCCAGCAGCTTCTCGGGGGAACCCTACAATGAGCAGTTCTTC.

This chain connects TRBV6-2 or TRBV6-3 to TRBJ2-3; a possible D gene is TRBD2 (6 bases). The V gene's germline CDR1 is MNHEY and CDR2 SVGEGT. Deletions cut 7 bases from V and 2 bases from J, with 13 bases between. This CDR3 spans 14 amino acids. CDR3 sequence (DNA): TGTGCCAGCACCCCGGGAGAAATCACAGATACGCAGTATTTT. This sequence encodes CASTPGEITDTQYF.

V and J are TRBV29-1 and TRBJ2-6; 7 bases are shared with TRBD2. Germline CDR1 SQVTM, CDR2 ANQGSEA. The ends lost 4 bases at V and 2 bases at J; junction bases unmatched: 2. The CDR3 spans 14 residues. The CDR3 region has the DNA TGCAGCGTTGGGGAGGGAACTGGGGCCAACGTCCTGACTTTC. This encodes CSVGEGTGANVLTF.

In its sample, this clonotype was seen once. The V gene is TRBV29-1, the J gene TRBJ2-4; a weak D match, TRBD2 (6 bases). Trimming pared 4 bases from V and 8 bases from J, leaving 15 bases between. Germline V gene lookup returns CDR1 SQVTM and CDR2 ANQGSEA. The CDR3 extends over 13 amino acids. The CDR3 loop reads CSVVGFTGDIQYF. Written as DNA, the CDR3 is TGCAGCGTTGTCGGGTTCACGGGAGACATTCAGTACTTC. The full variable domain, in which reference TRBV29-1 and TRBJ2-4 provide the parts outside the CDR3, is SAVISQKPSRDICQRGTSLTIQCQVDSQVTMMFWYRQQPGQSLTLIATANQGSEATYESGFVIDKFPISRPNLTFSTLTVSNMSPEDSSIYLCSVVGFTGDIQYFGAGTRLSVL.

This clonotype was observed a few times. This sequence joins TRBV9 and TRBJ2-5; 9 bases map to TRBD2. The CDR3 has 14 amino acids. Trimming took 7 bases from V and 1 from J; bases not matched to a gene: 5. Germline CDR1 and CDR2: SGDLS and YYNGEE. CDR3 DNA: TGTGCCAGCGAAGCGGGGGGCCCCCAAGAGACCCAGTACTTC. Protein sequence: CASEAGGPQETQYF.

The V gene is TRBV29-1, the J gene TRBJ2-5; no firm D call. Trimming took off 6 bases at V and 4 bases at J, with 15 bases between the two ends. The CDR3 covers 13 residues. Germline values: CDR1 SQVTM, CDR2 ANQGSEA. CDR3 nucleotide sequence: TGCAGCGTCCCCGCGTGGGGTCCAGAGACCCAGTACTTC. Its protein product is CSVPAWGPETQYF.

The rearrangement links TRBV5-6 to TRBJ2-7, with TRBD1 matching 10 bases. TRBJ2-5 explains the end of the DNA better; the J call may be wrong. The length of the CDR3 is 16 residues. Looked up from germline, CDR1 is SGHDT and CDR2 is YYEEEE. CDR3 nucleotides: TGTGCCAGCAGCACACGCCGGGACAGGGGAGGCGAGACCCAGTACTTC. Protein product: CASSTRRDRGGETQYF.